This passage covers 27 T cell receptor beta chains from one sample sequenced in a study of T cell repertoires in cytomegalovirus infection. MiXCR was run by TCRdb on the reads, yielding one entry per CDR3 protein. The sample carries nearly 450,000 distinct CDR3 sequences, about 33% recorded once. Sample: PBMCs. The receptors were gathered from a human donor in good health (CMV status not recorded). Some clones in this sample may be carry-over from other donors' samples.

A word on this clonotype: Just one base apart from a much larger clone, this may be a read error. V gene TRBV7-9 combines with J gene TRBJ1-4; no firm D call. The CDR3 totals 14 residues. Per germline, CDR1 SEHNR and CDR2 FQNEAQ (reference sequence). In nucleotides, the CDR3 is TGTGCCAGCAGCTTAGCGGATTTGATGGAAAAGCTGTTTTTT. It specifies CASSLADLMEKLFF.

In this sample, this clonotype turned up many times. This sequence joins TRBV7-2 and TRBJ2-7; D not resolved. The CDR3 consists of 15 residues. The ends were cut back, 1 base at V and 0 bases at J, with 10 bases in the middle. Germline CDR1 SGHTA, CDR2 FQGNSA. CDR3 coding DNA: TGTGCCAGCAGCTTAGTGGGCCAGAACTCCTACGAGCAGTACTTC. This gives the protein CASSLVGQNSYEQYF.

This CDR3 is CATSAQDQPQHF. In DNA form, the CDR3 reads TGTGCCACCAGCGCCCAGGATCAGCCCCAGCATTTT. V and J are TRBV15 and TRBJ1-5; no clear D gene. The CDR3 has 12 residues. Germline CDR1 reads LNHNV; CDR2 reads YYDKDF (reference sequence). Trimming shortened V by 5 bases and J by 5 bases, and 7 bases separated the two germline ends.

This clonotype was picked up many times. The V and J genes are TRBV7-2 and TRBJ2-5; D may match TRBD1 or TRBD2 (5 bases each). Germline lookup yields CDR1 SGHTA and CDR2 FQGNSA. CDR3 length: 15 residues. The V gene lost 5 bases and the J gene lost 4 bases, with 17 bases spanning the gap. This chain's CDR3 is CASSLGPHERETQYF. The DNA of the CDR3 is TGTGCCAGCAGCCTGGGACCCCACGAGAGAGAGACCCAGTACTTC. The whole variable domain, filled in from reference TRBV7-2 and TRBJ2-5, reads GAGVSQSPSNKVTEKGKDVELRCDPISGHTALYWYRQSLGQGLEFLIYFQGNSAPDKSGLPSDRFSAERTGGSVSTLTIQRTQQEDSAVYLCASSLGPHERETQYFGPGTRLLVL.

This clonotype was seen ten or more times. The CDR3 loop reads CASSQGGGRFRGYTF. The CDR3 bases are TGCGCCAGCAGCCAAGGAGGGGGGAGATTTCGTGGCTACACCTTC. The chain carries TRBV4-1 and TRBJ1-2, with D perhaps TRBD1 (6 bases). The length of the CDR3 is 15 residues. Deletions cut 1 base from V and 7 bases from J, with 16 bases between. The germline V gene encodes CDR1 MGHRA and CDR2 YSYEKL.

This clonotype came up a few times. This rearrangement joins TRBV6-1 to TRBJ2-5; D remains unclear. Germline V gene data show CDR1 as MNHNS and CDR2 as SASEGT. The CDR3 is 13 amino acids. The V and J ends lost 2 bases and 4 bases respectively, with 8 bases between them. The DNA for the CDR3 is TGTGCCAGCAGTGAAAGGGAATCAGAGACCCAGTACTTC. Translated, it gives CASSERESETQYF.

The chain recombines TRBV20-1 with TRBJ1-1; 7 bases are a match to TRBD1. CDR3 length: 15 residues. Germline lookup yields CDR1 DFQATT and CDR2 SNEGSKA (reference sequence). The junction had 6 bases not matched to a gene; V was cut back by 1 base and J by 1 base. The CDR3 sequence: CSARAYRGQNTEAFF. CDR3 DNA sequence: TGCAGTGCTAGAGCTTACAGGGGCCAGAACACTGAAGCTTTCTTT.

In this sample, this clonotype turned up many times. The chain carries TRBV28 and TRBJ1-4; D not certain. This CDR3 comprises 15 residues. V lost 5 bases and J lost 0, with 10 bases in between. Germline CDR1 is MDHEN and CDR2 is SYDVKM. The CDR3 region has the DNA TGTGCCAGCAGTCCCGACGGTGCAACTAATGAAAAACTGTTTTTT. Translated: CASSPDGATNEKLFF.

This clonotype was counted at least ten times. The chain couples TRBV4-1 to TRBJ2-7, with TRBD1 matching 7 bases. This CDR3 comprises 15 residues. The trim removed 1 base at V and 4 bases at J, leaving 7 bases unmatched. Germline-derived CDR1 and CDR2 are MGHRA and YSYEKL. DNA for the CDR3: TGCGCCAGCAGCCAAGGACAGGGTGGTACTTACGAGCAGTACTTC. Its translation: CASSQGQGGTYEQYF.

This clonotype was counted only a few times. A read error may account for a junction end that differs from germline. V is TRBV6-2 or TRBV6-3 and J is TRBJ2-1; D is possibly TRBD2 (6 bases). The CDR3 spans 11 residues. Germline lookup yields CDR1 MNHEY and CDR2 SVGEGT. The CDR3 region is CASSSPSRRVF. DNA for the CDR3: TGTGCCAGCAGTTCACCGTCCCGGAGGGTCTTC.

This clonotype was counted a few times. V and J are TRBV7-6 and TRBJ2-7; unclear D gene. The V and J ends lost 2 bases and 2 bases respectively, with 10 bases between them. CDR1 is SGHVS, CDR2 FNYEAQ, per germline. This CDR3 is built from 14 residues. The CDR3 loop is CASSLLASAYEQYF. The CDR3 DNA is TGTGCCAGCAGCTTACTTGCGTCCGCCTACGAGCAGTACTTC.

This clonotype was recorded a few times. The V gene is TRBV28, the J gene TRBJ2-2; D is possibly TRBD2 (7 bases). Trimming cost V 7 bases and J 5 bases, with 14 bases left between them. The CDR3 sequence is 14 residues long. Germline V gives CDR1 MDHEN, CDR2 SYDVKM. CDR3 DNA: TGTGCCAGCAAGTGGGGGGGCGCGACCGGGGAGCTGTTTTTT. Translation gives CASKWGGATGELFF.

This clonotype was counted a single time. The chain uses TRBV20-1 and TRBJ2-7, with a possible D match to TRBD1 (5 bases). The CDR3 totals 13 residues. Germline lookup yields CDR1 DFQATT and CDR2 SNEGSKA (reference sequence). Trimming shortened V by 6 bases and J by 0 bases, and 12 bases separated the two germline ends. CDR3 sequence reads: CSAVGQGSYEQYF. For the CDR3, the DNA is TGCAGTGCAGTAGGCCAGGGCTCCTACGAGCAGTACTTC.

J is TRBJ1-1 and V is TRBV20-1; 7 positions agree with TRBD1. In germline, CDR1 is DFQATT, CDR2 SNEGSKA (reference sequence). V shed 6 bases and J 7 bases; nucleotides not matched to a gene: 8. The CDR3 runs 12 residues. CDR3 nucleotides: TGCAGTGCCCCTATGACAGGGTATGAAGCTTTCTTT. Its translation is CSAPMTGYEAFF.

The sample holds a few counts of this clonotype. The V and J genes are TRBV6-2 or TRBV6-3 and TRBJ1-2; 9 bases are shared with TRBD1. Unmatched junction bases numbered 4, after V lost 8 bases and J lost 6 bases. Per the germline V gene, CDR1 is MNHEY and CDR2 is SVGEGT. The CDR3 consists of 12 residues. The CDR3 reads CASEGQGDGYTF. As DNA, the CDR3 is TGTGCCAGCGAGGGACAGGGCGATGGCTACACCTTC.

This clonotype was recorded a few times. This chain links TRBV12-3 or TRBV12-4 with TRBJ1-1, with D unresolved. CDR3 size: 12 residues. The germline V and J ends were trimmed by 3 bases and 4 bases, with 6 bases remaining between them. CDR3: CASSLMSTEAFF. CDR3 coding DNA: TGTGCCAGCAGTTTGATGAGCACTGAAGCTTTCTTT.

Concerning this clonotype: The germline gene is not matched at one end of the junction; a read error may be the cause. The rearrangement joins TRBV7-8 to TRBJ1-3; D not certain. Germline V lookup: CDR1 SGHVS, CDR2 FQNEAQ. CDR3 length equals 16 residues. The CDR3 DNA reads TGTGCCAGCAGCGGAGACGAGCGAAGCTCTGGAAACACCATGTATTTT. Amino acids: CASSGDERSSGNTMYF.

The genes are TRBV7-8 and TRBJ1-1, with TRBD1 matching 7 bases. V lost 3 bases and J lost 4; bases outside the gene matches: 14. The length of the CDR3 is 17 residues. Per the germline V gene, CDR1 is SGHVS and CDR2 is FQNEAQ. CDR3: CASSFGAGQGVSTEAFF. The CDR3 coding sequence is TGTGCCAGCAGCTTTGGGGCCGGTCAGGGGGTAAGCACTGAAGCTTTCTTT. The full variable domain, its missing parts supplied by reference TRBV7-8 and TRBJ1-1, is GAGVSQSPRYKVAKRGQDVALRCDPISGHVSLFWYQQALGQGPEFLTYFQNEAQLDKSGLPSDRFFAERPEGSVSTLKIQRTQQEDSAVYLCASSFGAGQGVSTEAFFGQGTRLTVV.

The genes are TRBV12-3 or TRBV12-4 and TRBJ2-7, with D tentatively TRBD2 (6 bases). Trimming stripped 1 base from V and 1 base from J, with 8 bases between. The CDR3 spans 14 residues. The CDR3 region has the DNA TGTGCCAGCAGTTTAGGCGGGGAATCCTACGAGCAGTACTTC. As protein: CASSLGGESYEQYF.

The DNA for the CDR3 is TGTGCCAGCATATATTCCTCGACGAACACTGAAGCTTTCTTT. Translation: CASIYSSTNTEAFF. The chain links TRBV12-3 or TRBV12-4 to TRBJ1-1; D gene ambiguous. Trimming took off 7 bases at V and 1 base at J, with 13 bases between the two ends. The CDR3 spans 14 residues.

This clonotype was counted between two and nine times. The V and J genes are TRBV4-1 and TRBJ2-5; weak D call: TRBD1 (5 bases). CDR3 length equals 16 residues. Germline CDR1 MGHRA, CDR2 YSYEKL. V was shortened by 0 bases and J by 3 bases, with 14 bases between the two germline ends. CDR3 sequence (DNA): TGCGCCAGCAGCCAAGATCAGTTCGCAGGGAAAGAGACCCAGTACTTC. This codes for CASSQDQFAGKETQYF.

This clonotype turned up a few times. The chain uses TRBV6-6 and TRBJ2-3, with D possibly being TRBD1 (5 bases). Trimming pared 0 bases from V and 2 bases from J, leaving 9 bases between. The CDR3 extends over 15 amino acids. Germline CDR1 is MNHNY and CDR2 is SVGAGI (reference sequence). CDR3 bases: TGTGCCAGCAGTTACTCGAGCAGGGCCACAGATACGCAGTATTTT. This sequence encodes CASSYSSRATDTQYF.

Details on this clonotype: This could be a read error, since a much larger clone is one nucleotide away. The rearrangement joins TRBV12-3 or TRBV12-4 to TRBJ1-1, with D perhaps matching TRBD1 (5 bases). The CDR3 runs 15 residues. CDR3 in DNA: TGTGCCTGCAGTTTATCGGGTCCAGGGATAACTGAAGCTTTCTTT. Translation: CACSLSGPGITEAFF.

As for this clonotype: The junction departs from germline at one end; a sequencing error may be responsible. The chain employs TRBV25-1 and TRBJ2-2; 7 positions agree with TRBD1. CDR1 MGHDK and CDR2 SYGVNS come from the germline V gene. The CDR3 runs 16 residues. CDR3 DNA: TGTGCCAGCCGTGATATAGGGACAGAGAACACCGGGGAGCTGTTTTTT. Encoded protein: CASRDIGTENTGELFF.

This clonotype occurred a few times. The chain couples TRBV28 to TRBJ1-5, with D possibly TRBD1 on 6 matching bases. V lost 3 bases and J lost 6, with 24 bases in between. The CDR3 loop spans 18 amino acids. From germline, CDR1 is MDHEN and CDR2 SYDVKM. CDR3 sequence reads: CASSLEEEGGWGSQPQHF. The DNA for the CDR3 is TGTGCCAGCAGTTTGGAGGAAGAGGGGGGGTGGGGGAGTCAGCCCCAGCATTTT.

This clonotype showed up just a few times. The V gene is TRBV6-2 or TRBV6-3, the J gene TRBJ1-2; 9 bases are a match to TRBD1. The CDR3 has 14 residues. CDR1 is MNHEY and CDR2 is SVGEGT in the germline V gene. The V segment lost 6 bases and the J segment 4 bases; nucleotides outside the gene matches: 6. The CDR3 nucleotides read TGTGCCAGCAGGAGGACAGGGGAAGGCTATGGCTACACCTTC. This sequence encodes CASRRTGEGYGYTF.

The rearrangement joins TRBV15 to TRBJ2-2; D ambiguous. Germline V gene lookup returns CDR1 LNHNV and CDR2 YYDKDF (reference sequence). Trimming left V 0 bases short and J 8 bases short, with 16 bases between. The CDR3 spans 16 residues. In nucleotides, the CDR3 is TGTGCCACCAGCAGAGACGGTTGGCAGGTGCGTGGGGAGCTGTTTTTT. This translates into CATSRDGWQVRGELFF.